The subject of this entry is one TCR beta chain. Its antigen remains unidentified. Germline V CDR1 and CDR2: SGHRS, YFSETQ. The V end lost 0 bases, the J end lost 3 bases, and 7 bases lay between the germline ends. The CDR3 contains 14 residues. Generated by immunoSEQ multiplex PCR, the TCRdb table keeps only in-frame clones and is missing some. The sample holds about 120,000 clones; around 92% are singletons and the top ten take about 14%. The data stem from a study of T cell responses to AZD1222 COVID-19 vaccine. The study, taken as a whole, reports: Spike was spanned by vaccine-associated CD4 TCRs, which were dominant at 160-218 and 743-854.

The sequencing used peripheral blood, collected on day 0 of AZD1222 vaccination. The chain has TRBV5-1 and TRBJ1-5; the D gene is possibly TRBD1 (5 bases). The clonotype comes from an adult in good health. The CDR3 DNA reads TGCGCCAGCAGCTTGGGGGGGGACAATCAGCCCCAGCATTTT. The encoded protein is CASSLGGDNQPQHF.